These T cell receptor beta chains were read from a single sample in a study of early T cells in non-severe SARS-CoV-2 infection. Each CDR3 protein gets one entry after TCRdb re-called the 5' RACE reads with MiXCR. The sample consists of roughly 40,000 distinct CDR3 sequences, nearly 7.5% of them appearing once. What was sequenced was whole blood. The receptor set was obtained from an adult who was a healthcare worker with PCR-confirmed SARS-CoV-2 infection or an uninfected control (not recorded which). Both conserved end residues are part of each CDR3. A D gene is named only where the DNA matches it firmly. Part of the rows lack a size; the others show once, few, many or a class for expanded clones.

TGTGCCTGGGAGGGGACTAGCGGGGCCCAGGTGGATACGCAGTATTTT,CAWEGTSGAQVDTQYF,TRBD2,TRBV30,-,TRBJ2-3
TGTGCCAGCTCGCCGAACACTGAAGCTTTCTTT,CASSPNTEAFF,-,TRBV18,few,TRBJ1-1
TGCAGCGTTGAAGATACTAGCGGGGGCGACGAGCAGTACTTC,CSVEDTSGGDEQYF,TRBD2,TRBV29-1,many,TRBJ2-7
TGTGCCAGCAGCTTCATAAGCGGGGGATACGATACGCAGTATTTT,CASSFISGGYDTQYF,TRBD2,TRBV7-2,few,TRBJ2-3
TGTGCCAGCAGCGTGAAGGGACAGCCACCTTATAATTCACCCCTCCACTTT,CASSVKGQPPYNSPLHF,TRBD1,TRBV7-9,-,TRBJ1-6
TGCGCCAGCAGCCAAGATTTGGGACAGGGGGATTCACCCCTCCACTTT,CASSQDLGQGDSPLHF,TRBD1,TRBV4-3,many,TRBJ1-6
TGTGCCAGCAGCTCTCCCCGCAGGGACAGGGAGAATGGCTACACCTTC,CASSSPRRDRENGYTF,TRBD1,TRBV7-9,few,TRBJ1-2
TGTGCCAGCAGTTTCACCACCGGGACATCAAACTACACCTTC,CASSFTTGTSNYTF,-,TRBV27,few,TRBJ1-2
TGTGCCAGCAGTTTTCGAGGGGCAGCTTTCTTT,CASSFRGAAFF,-,TRBV28,many,TRBJ1-1
TGTGCCAGTAGTATAGATACGGATAGCAATCAGCCCCAGCATTTT,CASSIDTDSNQPQHF,-,TRBV19,few,TRBJ1-5
TGTGCCATCAGCGATAAGGACAGGGCCCAAGAGACCCAGTACTTC,CAISDKDRAQETQYF,TRBD1,TRBV10-3,-,TRBJ2-5
TGTGCCAGCAGCTTAGAGGTCTGGACAAATGGCGACAATGAGCAGTTCTTC,CASSLEVWTNGDNEQFF,-,TRBV7-9,-,TRBJ2-1
TGTGCCTGGAGTGTAAGCAGGGCCTACGAGCAGTACTTC,CAWSVSRAYEQYF,-,TRBV30,-,TRBJ2-7
TGTGCCAGCAGTGGAATCGACACTGAAGCTTTCTTT,CASSGIDTEAFF,-,TRBV6-2/TRBV6-3,many,TRBJ1-1
TGCAGCGTCGCCCAGGGAGCAATGAACACTGAAGCTTTCTTT,CSVAQGAMNTEAFF,-,TRBV29-1,few,TRBJ1-1
TGTGCCAGCAGTTACCTCCCCACAGGGGGCCCACTGTACAATGAGCAGTTCTTC,CASSYLPTGGPLYNEQFF,TRBD1,TRBV6-2/TRBV6-3,few,TRBJ2-1
TGTGCCAGCAGTTTAGCGCTGAGGGTCTCCTACAATGAGCAGTTCTTC,CASSLALRVSYNEQFF,-,TRBV12-3/TRBV12-4,few,TRBJ2-1
TGTGCCAGCAGTGCTCTTCTGGGCTGGAACACTGAAGCTTTCTTT,CASSALLGWNTEAFF,-,TRBV25-1,many,TRBJ1-1
TGCGCCAGCAGCTCCGGGACAGGGGACGAGCAGTACTTC,CASSSGTGDEQYF,TRBD1,TRBV5-1,-,TRBJ2-7
TGTGCCAGCAGTTACAGGGACAGGCGATCCTACGAGCAGTACTTC,CASSYRDRRSYEQYF,TRBD1,TRBV6-2/TRBV6-3,few,TRBJ2-7
TGTGCCAGCAGCTACAGGGGAATAGATACGCAGTATTTT,CASSYRGIDTQYF,TRBD1,TRBV7-3,many,TRBJ2-3
TGTGCCAGCAGGCTAGCGGGGGGGCCAGATACGCAGTATTTT,CASRLAGGPDTQYF,TRBD2,TRBV12-3/TRBV12-4,many,TRBJ2-3
TGTGCCAGCAGCTCGGGACAGGGTCACACCGGGGAGCTGTTTTTT,CASSSGQGHTGELFF,TRBD1,TRBV6-2/TRBV6-3,-,TRBJ2-2
TGTGCCAGCGCAACTGCAGAGACAGGGGGGACTTCTGAAGCTTTCTTT,CASATAETGGTSEAFF,TRBD1,TRBV6-6,many,TRBJ1-1
TGTGCCAGCATCCGCGGGGTGGGACTCCAAGAGACCCAGTACTTC,CASIRGVGLQETQYF,-,TRBV7-2,few,TRBJ2-5
TGTGCCACCAGCAGAGATCTATACGGGGAGGGCTACACCTTC,CATSRDLYGEGYTF,-,TRBV15,few,TRBJ1-2
TGTGCCAGCAGTTCTACAGTTTCCTACGAGCAGTACTTC,CASSSTVSYEQYF,-,TRBV11-2,many,TRBJ2-7
TGTGCCAGCAGCCGACAGGGAAAAAATAACGAGCAGTACTTC,CASSRQGKNNEQYF,TRBD1,TRBV7-6,few,TRBJ2-7
TGTGCCAGAAACCGCAGACCGGGAGAACTGGAGTTCTTC,CARNRRPGELEFF,-,TRBV11-3,few,TRBJ2-1
TGCAGCGTTCACCAGGGCATTCAGTACTTC,CSVHQGIQYF,-,TRBV29-1,few,TRBJ2-4
TGTGCCAGCAGGACGGGACAGGGCAATCAGCCCCAGCATTTT,CASRTGQGNQPQHF,TRBD1,TRBV6-6,-,TRBJ1-5
TGTGCCAGCAGTTTATGGGGAGTGGCCTATGGCTACACCTTC,CASSLWGVAYGYTF,-,TRBV28,many,TRBJ1-2
TGTGCCAGCTCACGCACAGGGTTCGAGCAGTACTTC,CASSRTGFEQYF,-,TRBV18,-,TRBJ2-7
TGTGCCAGCAATAAAGGGACAGTCTATGGCTACACCTTC,CASNKGTVYGYTF,TRBD1,TRBV28,many,TRBJ1-2
TGCAGTGCTCCCTCTTACTTCCCCACAGATACGCAGTATTTT,CSAPSYFPTDTQYF,-,TRBV20-1,few,TRBJ2-3
TGTGCCAGTCAGTTCGACAGGGGAACAGATACGCAGTATTTT,CASQFDRGTDTQYF,TRBD1,TRBV7-2,few,TRBJ2-3
TGTGCCAGCAAAAACAGGGTAAGGAACACTGAAGCTTTCTTT,CASKNRVRNTEAFF,-,TRBV6-1,few,TRBJ1-1
TGTGCCAGCAGTTTAAGGGGCAGCTCATATGGCTACACCTTC,CASSLRGSSYGYTF,-,TRBV12-3/TRBV12-4,few,TRBJ1-2
TGTGCCAGCAGTTCCCCAGCTTACGAGCAGTACTTC,CASSSPAYEQYF,-,TRBV28,many,TRBJ2-7
TGTGCCAGCAGCGCCCGTCGATGGCTTAACTATGGCTACACCTTC,CASSARRWLNYGYTF,-,TRBV21-1,-,TRBJ1-2
TGTGCCAGCAGTCGAGGAGAATCTCAGCCCCAGCATTTT,CASSRGESQPQHF,-,TRBV6-5,-,TRBJ1-5
TGTGCCTGGAGTGGAACCCTTTACAATGAGCAGTTCTTC,CAWSGTLYNEQFF,-,TRBV30,-,TRBJ2-1
TGTGCCACCAGCAGAGTAGCGGGGGGATTCCTATCCTACGACAATGAGCAGTTCTTC,CATSRVAGGFLSYDNEQFF,TRBD2,TRBV15,many,TRBJ2-1
TGCAGTGCTTGGGACGTAAGCTCCTACAATGAGCAGTTCTTC,CSAWDVSSYNEQFF,-,TRBV20-1,few,TRBJ2-1
TGTGCCAGCAGCCTCGCCGGGCCCAGAGGCACAGATACGCAGTATTTT,CASSLAGPRGTDTQYF,-,TRBV6-5,few,TRBJ2-3
TGTGCCAGCAGTTTAGGGACTGATGAGCAGTTCTTC,CASSLGTDEQFF,-,TRBV27,-,TRBJ2-1
TGTGCCAGCAGTCTCCGGGGAGCCCTCGCGCAGTATTTT,CASSLRGALAQYF,-,TRBV28,few,TRBJ2-3
TGTGCCAGCAGGGCACTCCTCCGGAATTCACCCCTCCACTTT,CASRALLRNSPLHF,-,TRBV2,-,TRBJ1-6
TGTGCCAACTCGGAGGCTTTCTTT,CANSEAFF,-,TRBV19,-,TRBJ1-1
TGCGCCAGCAGCCAAGTTCCGGGGGCGAGGGAGCAGTTCTTC,CASSQVPGAREQFF,-,TRBV4-3,-,TRBJ2-1
TGTGCCAGCACCCTTTGGGAGGGAGAGACCCAGTACTTC,CASTLWEGETQYF,TRBD2,TRBV27,-,TRBJ2-5
TGTGCCAGCAGTTTAGCCCTAGGGGGCAGTACGGCAGATACGCAGTATTTT,CASSLALGGSTADTQYF,TRBD1,TRBV28,-,TRBJ2-3
TGCGCCAGCAGCCGGATCGGCGGAGAGCAGTACTTC,CASSRIGGEQYF,-,TRBV4-3,few,TRBJ2-7
TGCAGTGCTAGAGATCATGGTGGATCGGCAGAGACCCAGTACTTC,CSARDHGGSAETQYF,-,TRBV20-1,many,TRBJ2-5